The 32 T cell receptor beta chains in this list originate from one sample, sequenced in a study of T cell responses to AZD1222 COVID-19 vaccine. TCRdb's copy holds only in-frame clones and misses some; the assay was immunoSEQ multiplex PCR. The table lists around 120,000 clones, around 94% of them singletons. Material: peripheral blood, obtained on day 0 of AZD1222 vaccination. The receptors stem from an adult in good health.

The chain employs TRBV7-6 and TRBJ2-2; no clear D. Germline-derived CDR1 and CDR2 are SGHVS and FNYEAQ. V was trimmed by 5 bases and J by 5 bases, leaving 9 bases between them. This CDR3 region has 13 residues. In nucleotides, the CDR3 is TGTGCCAGCAGCGGAATAGCAACCGGGGAGCTGTTTTTT. Residues: CASSGIATGELFF.

This chain uses TRBV29-1 with TRBJ1-1; no reliable D call. Germline CDR1 reads SQVTM; CDR2 reads ANQGSEA. The CDR3 is 13 residues long. The germline V and J ends were trimmed by 6 bases and 1 base, with 12 bases remaining between them. Here the CDR3 DNA reads TGCAGCGTCCGCCATAGGGAGAACACTGAAGCTTTCTTT. It yields the protein CSVRHRENTEAFF. The variable domain in full, with the rest retrieved from reference TRBV29-1 and TRBJ1-1, is SAVISQKPSRDICQRGTSLTIQCQVDSQVTMMFWYRQQPGQSLTLIATANQGSEATYESGFVIDKFPISRPNLTFSTLTVSNMSPEDSSIYLCSVRHRENTEAFFGQGTRLTVV.

CDR3 amino acids: CASSVNRNTEAFF. The CDR3 DNA reads as TGTGCCAGCAGTGTGAACAGGAACACTGAAGCTTTCTTT. This chain links TRBV2 with TRBJ1-1; no definite D call. The V end was cut by 4 bases, the J end by 1 base, with 7 bases between. CDR1 and CDR2 from the germline V gene are SNHLY and FYNNEI. CDR3 length: 13 residues.

The chain joins TRBV6-5 to TRBJ2-7; 7 bases are shared with TRBD2. Per the germline V gene, CDR1 is MNHEY and CDR2 is SVGAGI. V was pared by 5 bases and J by 1 base, with 8 bases of the junction left unmatched. The CDR3 consists of 15 residues. The CDR3 DNA is TGTGCCAGCAGTCTCCTCCCTAGCGGTTCCTACGAGCAGTACTTC. This sequence encodes CASSLLPSGSYEQYF.

The V gene is TRBV30, the J gene TRBJ1-6; no firm D call. The CDR3 has 14 amino acids. The germline V and J ends were trimmed by 4 bases and 8 bases, with 15 bases remaining between them. Germline CDR1 GTSNPN, CDR2 SVGIG (reference sequence). CDR3 bases: TGTGCCTGGAACCAGAGGGCGTTGGATTCACCCCTCCACTTT. It encodes CAWNQRALDSPLHF.

This clone has only one observation. V usage is TRBV7-9 and J usage is TRBJ2-7; D not certain. The CDR3 loop spans 13 amino acids. Between the trimmed V and J ends, which lost 8 bases and 4 bases, there was a span of 15 bases. The germline gives CDR1 SEHNR, CDR2 FQNEAQ (reference sequence). CDR3 nucleotides: TGTGCCAGCTCCTTCCCTGACGTGTACGAGCAGTACTTC. Its protein is CASSFPDVYEQYF.

V gene TRBV11-3 combines with J gene TRBJ2-1; 14 nucleotides line up with TRBD2. Germline V gene sequence: CDR1 SGHNT, CDR2 YENEEA. Trimming removed 5 bases from V and 9 bases from J; junction bases left unmatched: 15. CDR3 length equals 18 residues. The CDR3 spells CASSNGTSGRRTHGEQFF. The CDR3 DNA is TGTGCCAGCAGCAACGGGACTAGCGGGAGAAGGACGCACGGTGAGCAGTTCTTC.

By sample share, this clone is medium-sized. This sequence joins TRBV5-1 and TRBJ2-6; D is unclear. The V gene lost 1 base and the J gene lost 2 bases, with 7 bases spanning the gap. CDR1 SGHRS and CDR2 YFSETQ come from the germline V gene. The CDR3 has 15 residues. The CDR3 region has the DNA TGCGCCAGCAGCTTGTCGTCGGCTGGGGCCAACGTCCTGACTTTC. It is translated as CASSLSSAGANVLTF.

The rearrangement joins TRBV18 to TRBJ1-2, with D possibly being TRBD1 (5 bases). The V gene's germline CDR1 is KGHSH and CDR2 LQKENI. The CDR3 runs to 14 residues. V lost 4 bases, J lost 2 bases, and 11 bases lay in between. The CDR3 reads CASSRFDRNYGYTF. The CDR3 region has the DNA TGTGCCAGCTCACGATTTGACAGAAACTATGGCTACACCTTC.

The chain is built from TRBV3-1 (or the pseudogene TRBV3-2) and TRBJ1-5; TRBD1 might be the D (5 bases). Germline-derived CDR1 and CDR2 are LGHDT and YNNKEL (reference sequence). The CDR3 has 15 residues. V was trimmed by 1 base and J by 6 bases, leaving 13 bases between them. This chain's CDR3 is CASSQGMGEGQPQHF. The DNA for the CDR3 is TGTGCCAGCAGCCAAGGTATGGGGGAGGGTCAGCCCCAGCATTTT.

With respect to this clone: The same CDR3 can be traced to other DNA sequences in this sample. The gene calls are TRBV29-1 and TRBJ1-2, with D tentatively TRBD1 (5 bases). Trimming took off 0 bases at V and 4 bases at J, with 9 bases between the two ends. The CDR3 totals 13 residues. Germline V lookup: CDR1 SQVTM, CDR2 ANQGSEA. As DNA, the CDR3 is TGCAGCGTTGAAGAGCCGAGGGGCTATGGCTACACCTTC. Its protein is CSVEEPRGYGYTF. The full variable domain, rest sourced from reference TRBV29-1 and TRBJ1-2, is SAVISQKPSRDICQRGTSLTIQCQVDSQVTMMFWYRQQPGQSLTLIATANQGSEATYESGFVIDKFPISRPNLTFSTLTVSNMSPEDSSIYLCSVEEPRGYGYTFGSGTRLTVV.

The CDR3 DNA follows: TGTGCCAGTAGTGCGGTCAGGGCCGGGGGTGAGCAGTTCTTC. Its translation: CASSAVRAGGEQFF. This chain uses TRBV19 with TRBJ2-1; D possibly corresponds to TRBD2 (6 bases). This CDR3 region has 14 residues. Between the trimmed V and J ends, which lost 5 bases and 9 bases, there was a span of 17 bases. Germline lookup yields CDR1 LNHDA and CDR2 SQIVND (reference sequence).

J is TRBJ1-6 and V is TRBV5-6; D unresolved. V lost 1 base and J 10 bases, leaving 18 bases between the germline ends. The CDR3 length is 16 residues. Germline CDR1 and CDR2: SGHDT and YYEEEE. CDR3 in amino acids: CASSLRRGRASSPLHF. In DNA, the CDR3 is TGTGCCAGCAGCTTGCGCCGAGGACGAGCTTCATCACCCCTCCACTTT.

The genes are TRBV7-2 and TRBJ1-2; D is undetermined. Trimming removed 1 base from V and 3 bases from J, with 12 bases in between. Per the germline V gene, CDR1 is SGHTA and CDR2 is FQGNSA. The CDR3 length is 15 residues. As DNA, the CDR3 is TGTGCCAGCAGCTTAGAACATCGGAGAGACTATGGCTACACCTTC. Its protein product is CASSLEHRRDYGYTF.

V and J are TRBV6-5 and TRBJ1-6, with D unresolved. The V gene's germline CDR1 is MNHEY and CDR2 SVGAGI. Trimming cost V 7 bases and J 0 bases, with 10 bases left between them. The CDR3 has 15 residues. CDR3 residues: CASMRVSSYNSPLHF. The CDR3 bases are TGTGCCAGCATGAGAGTTTCCTCCTATAATTCACCCCTCCACTTT.

This chain connects TRBV12-3 or TRBV12-4 to TRBJ1-6, with D unresolved. Between the trimmed V and J ends, which lost 5 bases and 8 bases, there was a span of 7 bases. There are 12 residues in the CDR3. The CDR3 bases are TGTGCCAGCAGTGGGAACTATTCACCCCTCCACTTT. Translating it yields CASSGNYSPLHF.

For the CDR3, the DNA is TGTGCCACCAGCACAGAAGCCAACGGAAACACCATATATTTT. This translates into CATSTEANGNTIYF. V is TRBV15 and J is TRBJ1-3, with D unclear. V lost 4 bases and J 4 bases, leaving 11 bases between the germline ends. Germline V lookup: CDR1 LNHNV, CDR2 YYDKDF (reference sequence). This CDR3 spans 14 amino acids.

This clone was recorded only once. V gene TRBV7-8 combines with J gene TRBJ1-2; D perhaps matches TRBD1 (5 bases). The CDR3 extends over 18 amino acids. Trimming removed 10 bases at V and 4 bases at J, with 31 bases between. CDR1 is SGHVS and CDR2 is FQNEAQ in the germline V gene. The CDR3 DNA follows: TGTGCCACGCAGGAGGGGAAAAATCTAGTCGGAACGGCCTATGGCTACACCTTC. Amino acid sequence: CATQEGKNLVGTAYGYTF.

The chain combines TRBV5-8 with TRBJ2-4; TRBD1 agrees at 8 bases. CDR3 length: 16 amino acids. V was pared by 3 bases and J by 0 bases, with 5 bases of the junction left unmatched. Germline V gene sequence: CDR1 SGHTS, CDR2 YDEGEE. The CDR3, as DNA: TGTGCCAGCAGCTGGGGACAGGCGCTAGCCAAAAACATTCAGTACTTC. It codes for CASSWGQALAKNIQYF.

Written as DNA, the CDR3 is TGTGCTATCTTTGGGACAGATTCCTACGAGCAGTACTTC. Translation gives CAIFGTDSYEQYF. V usage is TRBV2 and J usage is TRBJ2-7, with TRBD1 matching 7 bases. Germline V lookup: CDR1 SNHLY, CDR2 FYNNEI. The CDR3 totals 13 residues. The complete variable domain, with remaining parts taken from reference TRBV2 and TRBJ2-7, reads EPEVTQTPSHQVTQMGQEVILRCVPISNHLYFYWYRQILGQKVEFLVSFYNNEISEKSEIFDDQFSVERPDGSNFTLKIRSTKLEDSAMYFCAIFGTDSYEQYFGPGTRLTVT.

The chain carries TRBV3-1 (or the pseudogene TRBV3-2) and TRBJ1-3; D not certain. Germline assignment: CDR1 LGHDT and CDR2 YNNKEL (reference sequence). V gave up 4 bases and J gave up 4 bases, with 17 bases separating them. The CDR3 length is 16 residues. CDR3 nucleotides: TGTGCCAGCAGCCCCGCTCTATTTGAGACCGGAAACACCATATATTTT. Translating gives CASSPALFETGNTIYF.

This rearrangement joins TRBV5-1 to TRBJ2-3; 10 bases fit TRBD1. The germline CDR1 and CDR2 sequences are SGHRS and YFSETQ. This CDR3 has 15 amino acids. V was clipped by 4 bases and J by 3 bases; unmatched bases: 5. CDR3 protein: CASSPRGQGTDTQYF. CDR3 DNA sequence: TGCGCCAGCAGCCCGAGGGGACAGGGGACAGATACGCAGTATTTT.

V gene TRBV3-1 (or the pseudogene TRBV3-2) combines with J gene TRBJ1-6; 8 bases map to TRBD1. The germline V gene encodes CDR1 LGHDT and CDR2 YNNKEL (reference sequence). Trimming cost V 1 base and J 7 bases; bases outside gene matches: 3. The CDR3 totals 15 residues. The CDR3 here is CASSQGTGYNSPLHF. The CDR3 DNA is TGTGCCAGCAGCCAAGGGACAGGGTACAATTCACCCCTCCACTTT.

V gene TRBV4-1 combines with J gene TRBJ1-5; D call uncertain. The CDR3 contains 15 residues. Trimming left V 0 bases short and J 6 bases short, with 12 bases between. Germline values: CDR1 MGHRA, CDR2 YSYEKL. The CDR3, as DNA: TGCGCCAGCAGCCAAGATGGGCAGGCTACTCAGCCCCAGCATTTT. It specifies CASSQDGQATQPQHF.

The genes are TRBV10-3 and TRBJ1-2; 7 nucleotides line up with TRBD1. The CDR3 is made up of 14 amino acids. Germline V gene sequence: CDR1 ENHRY, CDR2 SYGVKD. The V gene end was trimmed by 3 bases and the J gene end by 5 bases; junction bases not matched to a gene: 6. The CDR3 nucleotides read TGTGCCATCAGTGAAAGCGGGACAGAGTATGGCTACACCTTC. Its translation is CAISESGTEYGYTF.

The chain recombines TRBV5-1 with TRBJ1-3, with D unclear. Germline CDR1 reads SGHRS; CDR2 reads YFSETQ. This CDR3 spans 15 amino acids. The V gene lost 3 bases and the J gene lost 2 bases, with 12 bases spanning the gap. The CDR3, as DNA: TGCGCCAGCAGCTCCCTAGGGTTCGCTGGAAACACCATATATTTT. As protein: CASSSLGFAGNTIYF. Variable domain in full (rest from reference TRBV5-1 and TRBJ1-3): KAGVTQTPRYLIKTRGQQVTLSCSPISGHRSVSWYQQTPGQGLQFLFEYFSETQRNKGNFPGRFSGRQFSNSRSEMNVSTLELGDSALYLCASSSLGFAGNTIYFGEGSWLTVV.

The chain combines TRBV27 with TRBJ2-6; possible D gene TRBD1, 5 bases. Germline V gene sequence: CDR1 MNHEY, CDR2 SMNVEV (reference sequence). Trimming removed 2 bases from V and 2 bases from J, with 7 bases in between. The CDR3 is made up of 15 amino acids. CDR3 sequence reads: CASSLVGAGANVLTF. The CDR3, as DNA: TGTGCCAGCAGTTTAGTAGGGGCTGGGGCCAACGTCCTGACTTTC.

V gene TRBV10-1 combines with J gene TRBJ2-1; 7 bases match TRBD2. V dropped 4 bases and J dropped 5; count of bases not matched to a gene: 11. This CDR3 has 16 amino acids. Per germline, CDR1 WNHNN and CDR2 SYGVQD (reference sequence). DNA of the CDR3: TGCGCCAGCAGTGCACTCCTTATGGCGGGAGACAATGAGCAGTTCTTC. Encoded protein: CASSALLMAGDNEQFF.

This chain connects TRBV5-4 to TRBJ1-2; weak D call: TRBD1 (5 bases). The V gene's germline CDR1 is SGHNT and CDR2 YYREEE (reference sequence). The CDR3 consists of 14 residues. Deletions cut 0 bases from V and 4 bases from J, with 10 bases between. The CDR3 DNA reads as TGTGCCAGCAGCTTGGCAGGGATAAGCTATGGCTACACCTTC. Translation: CASSLAGISYGYTF.

CDR3 loop: CASKGGKAGNYEQYF. In DNA, the CDR3 is TGTGCCAGTAAGGGTGGAAAGGCGGGAAACTACGAGCAGTACTTC. The chain joins TRBV19 to TRBJ2-7; a weak D match, TRBD2 (6 bases). The V gene lost 7 bases and the J gene lost 3 bases, with 19 bases spanning the gap. The CDR3 extends over 15 amino acids. Germline CDR1 and CDR2: LNHDA and SQIVND (reference sequence).

This clone occurred once. The chain couples TRBV5-1 to TRBJ2-5; TRBD2 aligns across 11 bases. There are 15 residues in the CDR3. Trimming took 3 bases from V and 2 from J; bases not matched to a gene: 3. Per germline, CDR1 SGHRS and CDR2 YFSETQ. CDR3 DNA sequence: TGCGCCAGCAGCTCAGGGACTAGCGGACAAGAGACCCAGTACTTC. This sequence encodes CASSSGTSGQETQYF.

The chain carries TRBV9 and TRBJ1-1; D unresolved. This CDR3 contains 15 residues. Germline V lookup: CDR1 SGDLS, CDR2 YYNGEE. Between the trimmed V and J ends, which lost 1 base and 2 bases, there was a span of 12 bases. The CDR3 coding sequence is TGTGCCAGCAGCGTATCCGGCACCGATAACACTGAAGCTTTCTTT. Amino acid sequence: CASSVSGTDNTEAFF. Full variable domain (missing parts from reference TRBV9 and TRBJ1-1): DSGVTQTPKHLITATGQRVTLRCSPRSGDLSVYWYQQSLDQGLQFLIQYYNGEERAKGNILERFSAQQFPDLHSELNLSSLELGDSALYFCASSVSGTDNTEAFFGQGTRLTVV.